This T cell receptor (beta chain) emerged from a study of T cell responses to AZD1222 COVID-19 vaccine. Study conclusions and caveats: Baseline serology detected seropositivity in only a handful of AZD1222 recipients. CD4 TCRs covered the whole spike, strongest at regions 160-218 and 743-854. Vaccination with two AZD1222 doses was followed by a rise in Spike-specific TCR breadth and depth. As reported, nearly half of all spike-specific TCRs target variant regions that are unmutated.

Details on this clone: The antigen remains undetermined.

The protocol was immunoSEQ multiplex PCR, while the TCRdb copy is restricted to in-frame clones and leaves out a portion. The sample includes approximately 120,000 clones, 89% of them seen just once. Sequences were derived from peripheral blood, sampled on day 0 of AZD1222 vaccination. The TCR was taken from an adult in good health.

The CDR3 protein is CASSARLGSSYNSPLHF. CDR3 sequence (DNA): TGTGCCAGCAGCGCCCGTCTGGGAAGCTCCTATAATTCACCCCTCCACTTT. J is TRBJ1-6 and V is TRBV9; D is undetermined. The CDR3 is 17 amino acids. Trimming took off 3 bases at V and 0 bases at J, with 13 bases between the two ends. The germline V gene has CDR1 SGDLS and CDR2 YYNGEE.